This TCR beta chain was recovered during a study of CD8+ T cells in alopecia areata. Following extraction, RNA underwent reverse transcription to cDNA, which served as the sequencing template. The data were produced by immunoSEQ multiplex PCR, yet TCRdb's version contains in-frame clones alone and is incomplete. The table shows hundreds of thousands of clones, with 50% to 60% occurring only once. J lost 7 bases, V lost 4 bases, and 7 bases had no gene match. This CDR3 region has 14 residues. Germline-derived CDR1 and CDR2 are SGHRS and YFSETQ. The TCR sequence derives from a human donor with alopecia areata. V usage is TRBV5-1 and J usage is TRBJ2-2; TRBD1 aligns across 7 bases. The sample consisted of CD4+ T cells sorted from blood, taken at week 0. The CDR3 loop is CASSSRQGGGELFF. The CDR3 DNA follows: TGCGCCAGCAGCAGCCGACAGGGCGGCGGGGAGCTGTTTTTT.